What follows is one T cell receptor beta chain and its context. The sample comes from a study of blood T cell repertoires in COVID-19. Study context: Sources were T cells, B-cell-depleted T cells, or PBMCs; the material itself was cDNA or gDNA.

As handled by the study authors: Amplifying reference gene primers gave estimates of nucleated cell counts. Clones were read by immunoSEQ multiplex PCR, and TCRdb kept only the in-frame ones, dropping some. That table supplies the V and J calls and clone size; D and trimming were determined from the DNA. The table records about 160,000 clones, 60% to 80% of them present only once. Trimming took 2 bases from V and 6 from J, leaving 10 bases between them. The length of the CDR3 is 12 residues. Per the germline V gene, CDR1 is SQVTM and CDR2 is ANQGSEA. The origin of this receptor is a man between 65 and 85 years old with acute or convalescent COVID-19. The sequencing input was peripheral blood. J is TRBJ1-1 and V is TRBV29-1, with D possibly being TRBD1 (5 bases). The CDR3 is CSVETGYPEAFF. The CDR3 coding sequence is TGCAGCGTTGAAACAGGTTACCCTGAAGCTTTCTTT.